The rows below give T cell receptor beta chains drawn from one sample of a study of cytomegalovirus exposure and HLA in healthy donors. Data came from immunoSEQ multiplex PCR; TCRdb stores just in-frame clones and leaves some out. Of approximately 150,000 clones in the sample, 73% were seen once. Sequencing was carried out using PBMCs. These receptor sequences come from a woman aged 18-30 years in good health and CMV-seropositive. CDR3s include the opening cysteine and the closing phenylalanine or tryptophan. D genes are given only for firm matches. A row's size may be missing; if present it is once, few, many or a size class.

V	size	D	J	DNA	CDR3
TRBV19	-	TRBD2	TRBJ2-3	TGTGCCAGTAAGGAGGGAAGCGGGGGGGTTAAGTTCACAGATACGCAGTATTTT	CASKEGSGGVKFTDTQYF
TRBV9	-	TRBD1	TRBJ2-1	TGTGCCAGCAGCCTCCTCCGGACAGGGGACTACAATGAGCAGTTCTTC	CASSLLRTGDYNEQFF
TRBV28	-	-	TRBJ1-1	TGTGCCAGCAGTATGACAGAGAATGAAGCTTTCTTT	CASSMTENEAFF
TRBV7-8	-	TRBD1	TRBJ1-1	TGTGCCAGCAGCTTAGCGGGGACAGGGAACACTGAAGCTTTCTTT	CASSLAGTGNTEAFF
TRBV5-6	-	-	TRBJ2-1	TGTGCCAGCAGCTCGACAACAGGTCTTGAGCAGTTCTTC	CASSSTTGLEQFF
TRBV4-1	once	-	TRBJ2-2	TGCGCCAGCAGCCAACCACAGGGCGGACCCGGGGAGCTGTTTTTT	CASSQPQGGPGELFF
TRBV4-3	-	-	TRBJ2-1	TGCGCCAGCAGCCAAGATCTTGGAGACTACAATGAGCAGTTCTTC	CASSQDLGDYNEQFF
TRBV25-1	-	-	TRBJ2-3	TGTGCCAGCAGTGGCAGCCCTCCTACAGGGTCCACAGATACGCAGTATTTT	CASSGSPPTGSTDTQYF
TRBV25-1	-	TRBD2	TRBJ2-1	TGTGCCAGCAGTTCTTCTAGCGGGGGTGGCGATGAGCAGTTCTTC	CASSSSSGGGDEQFF
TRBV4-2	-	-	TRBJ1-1	TGTGCCAGCAGCCAAGTAAATACTGAAGCTTTCTTT	CASSQVNTEAFF
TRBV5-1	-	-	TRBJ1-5	TGCGCCAGCAGCCTAGACGGCAATCAGCCCCAGCATTTT	CASSLDGNQPQHF
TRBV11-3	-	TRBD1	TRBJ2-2	TGTGCCAGCAGCTTAGATTTTTCGGGACAGGTTCCCGGGGAGCTGTTTTTT	CASSLDFSGQVPGELFF
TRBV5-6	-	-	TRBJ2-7	TGTGCCAGCAGCTTGCCAGGGGCTTTTTCCGAGCAGTACTTC	CASSLPGAFSEQYF
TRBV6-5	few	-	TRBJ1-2	TGTGCCAGCACAAGCGGGGCCCTTAACTATGGCTACACCTTC	CASTSGALNYGYTF
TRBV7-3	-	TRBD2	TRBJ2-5	TGTGCCAGCAGCTTAGGGGGGGAGTACCAAGAGACCCAGTACTTC	CASSLGGEYQETQYF
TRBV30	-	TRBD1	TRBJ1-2	TGTGCCTGTCCGGACAGGGCTTATGGCTACACCTTC	CACPDRAYGYTF
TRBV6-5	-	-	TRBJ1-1	TGTGCCAGCAGTTACTCAACAATCGTGAACACTGAAGCTTTCTTT	CASSYSTIVNTEAFF
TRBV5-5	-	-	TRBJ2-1	TGTGCCAGCAGCTTAGGACTTTATTACAATGAGCAGTTCTTC	CASSLGLYYNEQFF
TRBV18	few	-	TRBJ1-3	TGTGCCAGCTCGGAGAGACAGATCTCTGGAAACACCATATATTTT	CASSERQISGNTIYF
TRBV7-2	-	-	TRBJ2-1	TGTGCCAGCAGCTTATTCCCAGAACCTTCCTCCTACAATGAGCAGTTCTTC	CASSLFPEPSSYNEQFF
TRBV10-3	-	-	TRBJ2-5	TGTGCCATCAGTCCCTCGCCCAGGGAGACCCAGTACTTC	CAISPSPRETQYF
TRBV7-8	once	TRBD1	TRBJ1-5	TGTGCCAGCAGCTTTTTGTTTTGGGGCCAGGGGGAAGGTCAGCCCCAGCATTTT	CASSFLFWGQGEGQPQHF
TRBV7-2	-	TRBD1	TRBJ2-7	TGTGCCAGCAGCTTAGTAGGACAGGGTCTGGCCGAGCAGTACTTC	CASSLVGQGLAEQYF
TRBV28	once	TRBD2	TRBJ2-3	TGTGCCAGCAGGGAAGCGGGGGATTCCCGTTCAGATACGCAGTATTTT	CASREAGDSRSDTQYF
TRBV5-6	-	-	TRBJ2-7	TGTGCCAGCAGCCCCGGGACACCTACCTACGAGCAGTACTTC	CASSPGTPTYEQYF
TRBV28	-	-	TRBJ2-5	TGTGCCAGCAGTTTTTGGGGGGAAGCCGAAGAGACCCAGTACTTC	CASSFWGEAEETQYF
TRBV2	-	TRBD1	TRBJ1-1	TGTGCCAGCAGTGAACAGGGGGCAGGCACTGAAGCTTTCTTT	CASSEQGAGTEAFF
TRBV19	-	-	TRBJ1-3	TGTGCCAGTAGTATCGGGAGTGACACCATATATTTT	CASSIGSDTIYF
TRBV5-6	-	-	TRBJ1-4	TGTGCCAGCAGCTTAAGGAAGGCGGGTGAAAAACTGTTTTTT	CASSLRKAGEKLFF
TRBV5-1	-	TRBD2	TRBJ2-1	TGCGCCAGCAGCCCATTAGCGGGGGGGCGCTACAATGAGCAGTTCTTC	CASSPLAGGRYNEQFF
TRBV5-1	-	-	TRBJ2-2	TGCGCCAGCAGCTTCATGATGGGGCCCACCGGGGAGCTGTTTTTT	CASSFMMGPTGELFF
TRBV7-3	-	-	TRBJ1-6	TGTGCCAGCAGCTGGGACTACGAGTCACCCCTCCACTTT	CASSWDYESPLHF
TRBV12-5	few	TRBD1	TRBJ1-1	TGTGCTAGTGGTTTATCATCCTATACAGGGGGTTCAGGGGACACTGAAGCTTTCTTT	CASGLSSYTGGSGDTEAFF
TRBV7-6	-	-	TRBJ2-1	TGTGCCAGCAGCTGGGGGGATAGTGAGCAGTTCTTC	CASSWGDSEQFF
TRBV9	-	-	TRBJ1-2	TGTGCCAGCAGCGACCCCCTTTCAGGGGCTTATGGCTACACCTTC	CASSDPLSGAYGYTF
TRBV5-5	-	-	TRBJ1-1	TGTGCCAGCAGCCCCCCGGACTACGCTGAAGCCTTCTTT	CASSPPDYAEAFF
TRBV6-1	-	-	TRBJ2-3	TGTGCCAGCAGTGAGGCTAGAACAAGACCTAGCACAGATACGCAGTATTTT	CASSEARTRPSTDTQYF
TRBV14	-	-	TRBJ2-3	TGTGCCAGCAGCCAGAATGACAGGATCACAGATACGCAGTATTTT	CASSQNDRITDTQYF
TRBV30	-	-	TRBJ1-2	TGTGCCTGGATCCCCGACAGCAACTATGGCTACACCTTC	CAWIPDSNYGYTF
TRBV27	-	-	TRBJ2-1	TGTGCCAGCTCCGAACTACGTACGAACAATGAGCAGTTCTTC	CASSELRTNNEQFF
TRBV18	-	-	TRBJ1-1	TGTGCCAGCTCACCCCGCAAAAGCACGAACACTGAAGCTTTCTTT	CASSPRKSTNTEAFF
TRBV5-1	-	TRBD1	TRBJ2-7	TGCGCCAGCAGTAGGGACAGGATCTACGAGCAGTACTTC	CASSRDRIYEQYF
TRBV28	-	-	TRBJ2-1	TGTGCCAGCAGCGACCGGGACTGGTACAATGAGCAGTTCTTC	CASSDRDWYNEQFF
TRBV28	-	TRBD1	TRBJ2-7	TGTGCCAGCGGCCCCGCACCGGGACAGGCGGGGTACGAGCAGTACTTC	CASGPAPGQAGYEQYF
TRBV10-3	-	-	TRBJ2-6	TGTGCCATCGGGCCCCAGAGCACTGGGGCCAACGTCCTGACTTTC	CAIGPQSTGANVLTF
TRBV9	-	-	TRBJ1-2	TGTGCCAGCAGCGCACCAGGTCCGGACCGGACCCCGGGGGGCGGCTACACCTTC	CASSAPGPDRTPGGGYTF
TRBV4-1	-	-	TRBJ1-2	TGCGCCAGCACCGACCCGGGACACCTTCGGGCGGGCTACACCTTC	CASTDPGHLRAGYTF
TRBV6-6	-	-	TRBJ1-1	TGTGCCAGCAGTTACAGCCTTGGGGGGGTGAACACTGAAGCTTTCTTT	CASSYSLGGVNTEAFF
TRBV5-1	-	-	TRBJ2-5	TGCGCCAGCAGCTTCGCCCCTCGGTTCCAAGAGACCCAGTACTTC	CASSFAPRFQETQYF
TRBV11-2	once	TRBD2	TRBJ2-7	TGTGCCAGCAGCAATAGCGGGGGTCTCCGGTTCTACGAGCAGTACTTC	CASSNSGGLRFYEQYF
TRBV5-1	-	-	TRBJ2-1	TGCGCCAGCAGCTTGCTTCTCACCAGGGCCCCTGAAAGGCAGTTCTTC	CASSLLLTRAPERQFF
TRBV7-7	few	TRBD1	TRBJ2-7	TGTGCTAGCAGCGACCACAGGGGAATGGCCGAGTACGAGCAGTACTTC	CASSDHRGMAEYEQYF
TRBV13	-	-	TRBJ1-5	TGTGCCAGCAGCTTATCCCGGCAGGGGAATCAGCCCCAGCATTTT	CASSLSRQGNQPQHF